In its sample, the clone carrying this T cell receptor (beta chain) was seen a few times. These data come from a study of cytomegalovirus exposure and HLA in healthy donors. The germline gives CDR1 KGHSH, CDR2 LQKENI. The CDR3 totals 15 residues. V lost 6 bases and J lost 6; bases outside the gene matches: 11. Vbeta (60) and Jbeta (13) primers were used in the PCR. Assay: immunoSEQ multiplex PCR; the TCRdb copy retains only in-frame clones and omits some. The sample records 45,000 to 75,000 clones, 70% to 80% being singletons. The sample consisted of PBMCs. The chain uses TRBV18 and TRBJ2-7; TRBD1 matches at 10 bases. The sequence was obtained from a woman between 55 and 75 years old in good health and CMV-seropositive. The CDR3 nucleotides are TGTGCCAGCTCGTCCGGGACAGGGGTTTATGGCGAGCAGTACTTC. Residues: CASSSGTGVYGEQYF.